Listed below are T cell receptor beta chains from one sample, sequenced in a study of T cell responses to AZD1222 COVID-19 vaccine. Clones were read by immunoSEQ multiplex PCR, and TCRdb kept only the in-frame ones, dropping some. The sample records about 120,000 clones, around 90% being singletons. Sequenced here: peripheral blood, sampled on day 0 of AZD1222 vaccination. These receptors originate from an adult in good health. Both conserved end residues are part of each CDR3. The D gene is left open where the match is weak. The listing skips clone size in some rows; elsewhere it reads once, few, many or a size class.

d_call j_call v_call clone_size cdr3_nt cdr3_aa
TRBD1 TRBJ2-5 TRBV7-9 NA TGTGCCAGCAGAAGGACAGGCCAAGAGACCCAGTACTTC CASRRTGQETQYF
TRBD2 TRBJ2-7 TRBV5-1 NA TGCGCCAGCAGCCTACCGGGACTAGCGGGGGGCTACGAGCAGTACTTC CASSLPGLAGGYEQYF
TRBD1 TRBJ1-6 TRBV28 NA TGTGCCAGCAACCCCGGGACAGGAAAGAGTAATTCACCCCTCCACTTT CASNPGTGKSNSPLHF
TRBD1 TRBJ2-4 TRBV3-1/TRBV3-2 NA TGTGCCAGCAGCCATGGAGACAGGGGCAACATTCAGTACTTC CASSHGDRGNIQYF
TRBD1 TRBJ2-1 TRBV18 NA TGTGCCAGCACAGGGGACTCCTACAATGAGCAGTTCTTC CASTGDSYNEQFF
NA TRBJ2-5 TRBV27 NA TGTGCCAGCAGTACCTCTGGGCCCACCCCCGGAGAGACCCAGTACTTC CASSTSGPTPGETQYF
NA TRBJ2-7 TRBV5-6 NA TGTGCCAGCAGCTCCTCGGGCCCTAGGGAGTACTTC CASSSSGPREYF
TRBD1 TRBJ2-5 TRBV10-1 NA TGCGCCAGCAGTGACCCGGGACAGGGACAAGAGACCCAGTACTTC CASSDPGQGQETQYF
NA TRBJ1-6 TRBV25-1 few TGTGCCAGCACCGCCGGGACCGTTTTTTCACCCCTCCACTTT CASTAGTVFSPLHF
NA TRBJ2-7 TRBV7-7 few TGTGCTAGCAGCTTACGGGGCGGAGAAGCCTACGAGCAGTACTTC CASSLRGGEAYEQYF
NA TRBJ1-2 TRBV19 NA TGTGCCAGTTTCGTGTTTTCCTATGGCTACACCTTC CASFVFSYGYTF
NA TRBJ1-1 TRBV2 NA TGTGCCAGCAGTGAACAAGAGAACACTGAAGCTTTCTTT CASSEQENTEAFF
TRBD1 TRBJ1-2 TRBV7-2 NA TGTGCCAGCAGCCTCCAGGGGGAATACTATGGCTACACCTTC CASSLQGEYYGYTF
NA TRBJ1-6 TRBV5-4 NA TGTGCCAGCAGCCGGGACAATAATTCACCCCTCCACTTT CASSRDNNSPLHF
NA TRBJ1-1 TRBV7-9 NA TGTGCCAGCAGCTTTCAGGGGACCAACACTGAAGCTTTCTTT CASSFQGTNTEAFF
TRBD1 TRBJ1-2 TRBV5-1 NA TGCGCCAGCAGCTTGGGGGACAGCAACTATGGCTACACCTTC CASSLGDSNYGYTF
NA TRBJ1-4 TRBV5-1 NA TGCGCCAGCAGCCCCCCGGTTGGGGTGGCTAATGAAAAACTGTTTTTT CASSPPVGVANEKLFF
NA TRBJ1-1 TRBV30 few TGTGCCTGGGGGAGGGACACTGAAGCTTTCTTT CAWGRDTEAFF
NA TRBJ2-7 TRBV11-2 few TGTGCCAGCAGCTTAGTTTCAGGGTCCTCCTACGAGCAGTACTTC CASSLVSGSSYEQYF
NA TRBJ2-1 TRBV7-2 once TGTGCCAGCAGACCAGAGGGCGGGAATGAGCAGTTCTTC CASRPEGGNEQFF
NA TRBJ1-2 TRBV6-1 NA TGTGCCAGCAGTGAGGGGGACCGCTATCGCTACACCTTC CASSEGDRYRYTF